The clone carrying this TCR beta chain was recorded once. TCRdb keeps only in-frame clones here, not all; method: immunoSEQ multiplex PCR. The sample contains 25,000 to 30,000 clones, around nine tenths of which appear only once. Relapse was seen in all patients after autologous stem cell transplantation, and brentuximab vedotin exposure was variable. Magnetic negative selection of thawed PBMCs yielded the CD8+ T cells. Complete response, partial response or progressive disease constituted the best responses recorded. Germline lookup yields CDR1 MGHRA and CDR2 YSYEKL. This CDR3 comprises 18 residues. Trimming took off 1 base at V and 0 bases at J, with 13 bases between the two ends. The sample belongs to a study of PD-1 blockade in classical Hodgkin lymphoma.

The chain has TRBV4-1 and TRBJ1-6; the D is unclear. The sequence derives from a human donor with classical Hodgkin lymphoma. The sequencing here drew on CD8+ T cells from blood, taken at baseline. CDR3 bases: TGCGCCAGCAGCCAAGTACCGAGTACAAGCTCCTATAATTCACCCCTCCACTTT. Its protein is CASSQVPSTSSYNSPLHF.